What follows are 25 T cell receptor beta chains derived from one specimen sequenced in a study of breast tumors, draining lymph nodes, adjacent tissues. Using its own MiXCR run on the multiplex PCR reads, TCRdb lists one record per CDR3 protein. The sample yields approximately 13,000 distinct CDR3 sequences, around 53% seen once. Material: tumor-adjacent breast tissue. These TCRs come from a female donor with breast cancer. Some clones in this sample may be carry-over from other donors' samples.

This clonotype was seen only once. The chain uses TRBV10-3 and TRBJ2-7; 7 bases fit TRBD1. J was trimmed by 2 bases and V by 5 bases; bases with no gene match: 6. Germline CDR1 ENHRY, CDR2 SYGVKD. The CDR3 loop spans 14 amino acids. The CDR3, as DNA: TGTGCCATCAGTCCCGGGACAGATCCCTACGAGCAGTACTTC. This sequence encodes CAISPGTDPYEQYF.

This clonotype has a single count. This chain links TRBV12-3 or TRBV12-4 with TRBJ2-6, with 8 bases lining up with TRBD1. Trimming at V came to 3 bases and at J to 2 bases, leaving 0 bases not matched to a gene. The CDR3 spans 15 residues. CDR3 residues: CASSLTGAGANVLTF. CDR3 DNA: TGTGCCAGCAGTTTGACAGGGGCTGGGGCCAACGTCCTGACTTTC.

A word on this clonotype: This likely comes from a read error, as the CDR3 has no conserved phenylalanine or tryptophan at its end. This chain links TRBV7-9 with TRBJ2-7; D is possibly TRBD2 (5 bases). Germline V gene sequence: CDR1 SEHNR, CDR2 FQNEAQ (reference sequence). This CDR3 has 13 residues. In DNA, the CDR3 is TGTGCCAGCAGCTCGGAGGCGTGGTACGGGCAGTACCTC. Its protein product is CASSSEAWYGQYL.

The rearrangement links TRBV6-1 to TRBJ1-1; no definite D call. This CDR3 is built from 14 residues. Trimming took 5 bases from V and 5 from J, leaving 15 bases between them. Germline CDR1 MNHNS, CDR2 SASEGT. CDR3 nucleotide sequence: TGTGCCAGCAGTACGACCATCTCGGGGACTGAAGCTTTCTTT. This sequence encodes CASSTTISGTEAFF.

This clonotype was recorded once. The chain joins TRBV5-1 to TRBJ2-3; D gene uncertain. This CDR3 spans 16 amino acids. Germline CDR1 is SGHRS and CDR2 is YFSETQ. Between the trimmed V and J ends, which lost 4 bases and 6 bases, there was a span of 21 bases. The CDR3 nucleotides read TGCGCCAGCAGCGGTGAGACCTACGAGCCGAGGGATACGCAGTATTTT. As protein: CASSGETYEPRDTQYF.

The rearrangement joins TRBV5-1 to TRBJ2-7, with a weak D call TRBD2 (6 bases). CDR1 is SGHRS, CDR2 YFSETQ, per germline. V was trimmed by 6 bases and J by 4 bases, leaving 17 bases between them. The CDR3 sequence is 14 residues long. CDR3 loop: CASTYRHGTYEQYF. The CDR3 DNA reads TGCGCCAGCACTTACCGCCATGGGACTTACGAGCAGTACTTC.

The chain recombines TRBV20-1 with TRBJ1-3; the D gene is possibly TRBD1 (6 bases). The CDR3 has 13 residues. Germline V gene data show CDR1 as DFQATT and CDR2 as SNEGSKA (reference sequence). Between the trimmed V and J ends, which lost 6 bases and 2 bases, there was a span of 11 bases. As DNA, the CDR3 is TGCAGTGCGACACAGGGCACTGGAAACACCATATATTTT. It encodes CSATQGTGNTIYF.

V gene TRBV20-1 combines with J gene TRBJ2-1; 7 bases are a match to TRBD2. V was clipped by 4 bases and J by 7 bases; unmatched bases: 10. Germline V CDR1 and CDR2: DFQATT, SNEGSKA (reference sequence). The CDR3 extends over 14 amino acids. CDR3 loop: CSATGAPGRNEQFF. CDR3 DNA sequence: TGCAGTGCTACCGGGGCCCCCGGGAGGAATGAGCAGTTCTTC.

The chain employs TRBV20-1 and TRBJ2-7; D uncertain. Deletions cut 5 bases from V and 3 bases from J, with 11 bases between. CDR3 length equals 12 residues. CDR1 is DFQATT and CDR2 is SNEGSKA in the germline V gene (reference sequence). CDR3 sequence: CSAAPGSYEQYF. CDR3 nucleotides: TGCAGTGCTGCCCCGGGCAGCTACGAGCAGTACTTC.

In this sample, this clonotype is medium-sized. Here the CDR3 reads CASSFPSQYGYTF. CDR3 coding DNA: TGTGCCAGCAGCTTCCCCAGCCAGTATGGCTACACCTTC. This chain uses TRBV7-9 with TRBJ1-2, with no clear D. V shed 3 bases and J shed 5 bases, with 10 bases lying between them. Germline lookup yields CDR1 SEHNR and CDR2 FQNEAQ (reference sequence). This CDR3 has 13 residues.

The chain couples TRBV25-1 to TRBJ2-1; TRBD2 matches 10 bases. The J segment lost 5 bases and the V segment lost 7 bases, leaving 5 bases of the junction unmatched. Germline V gives CDR1 MGHDK, CDR2 SYGVNS. The CDR3 loop spans 14 amino acids. Here the CDR3 DNA reads TGTGCCAGCACCGGGACTAGCGTTCACAATGAGCAGTTCTTC. Translation gives CASTGTSVHNEQFF.

The chain carries TRBV29-1 and TRBJ2-5, with TRBD2 matching 7 bases. The better agreement between TRBJ2-1 and the DNA end casts doubt on the J call. In germline, CDR1 is SQVTM, CDR2 ANQGSEA. This CDR3 has 12 residues. The CDR3 DNA follows: TGCAGCGTTGGAGATGCCGGGGGGACCCAGTTCTTC. As protein: CSVGDAGGTQFF.

Here the CDR3 reads CASQGRWAGTDTQYF. The CDR3 region has the DNA TGCGCCAGCCAGGGGCGGTGGGCCGGCACAGATACGCAGTATTTT. V usage is TRBV5-1 and J usage is TRBJ2-3; D is possibly TRBD1 (6 bases). In germline, CDR1 is SGHRS, CDR2 YFSETQ. V lost 7 bases and J lost 1, with 16 bases in between. CDR3 length: 15 residues.

This clonotype was seen ten or more times. This chain joins TRBV27 and TRBJ2-7; D unresolved. The CDR3 is made up of 14 amino acids. Trimming left V 2 bases short and J 7 bases short, with 15 bases between. Germline loops: CDR1 MNHEY, CDR2 SMNVEV (reference sequence). The CDR3 loop reads CASSLIGPPTEQYF. The CDR3 nucleotides are TGTGCCAGCAGTTTAATTGGGCCCCCGACGGAGCAGTACTTC.

The V and J genes are TRBV12-3 or TRBV12-4 and TRBJ1-4; possibly TRBD1 for D (5 bases). V was trimmed by 3 bases and J by 8 bases, leaving 10 bases between them. There are 13 residues in the CDR3. CDR3 in amino acids: CASSFQGEEKLFF. DNA for the CDR3: TGTGCCAGCAGTTTCCAGGGAGAGGAAAAACTGTTTTTT.

The chain links TRBV20-1 to TRBJ2-3; 14 nucleotides align to TRBD2. Germline CDR1 and CDR2: DFQATT and SNEGSKA (reference sequence). There are 15 residues in the CDR3. Trimming took 6 bases from V and 5 from J; bases not matched to a gene: 7. The CDR3 DNA reads as TGCAGTGCGTCCGGGACTAGCGGGAGAATAGATACGCAGTATTTT. This gives the protein CSASGTSGRIDTQYF.

V usage is TRBV5-1 and J usage is TRBJ1-4; 8 nucleotides line up with TRBD1. V lost 3 bases to trimming and J lost 7 bases; unmatched junction nucleotides: 8. The length of the CDR3 is 15 residues. The germline V gene encodes CDR1 SGHRS and CDR2 YFSETQ. The CDR3 loop is CASSSGVGQGEKLFF. In nucleotides, the CDR3 is TGCGCCAGCAGCTCTGGCGTAGGACAGGGTGAAAAACTGTTTTTT. The variable domain in full, with the rest retrieved from reference TRBV5-1 and TRBJ1-4, is KAGVTQTPRYLIKTRGQQVTLSCSPISGHRSVSWYQQTPGQGLQFLFEYFSETQRNKGNFPGRFSGRQFSNSRSEMNVSTLELGDSALYLCASSSGVGQGEKLFFGSGTQLSVL.

This clonotype showed up just a few times. The chain employs TRBV10-3 and TRBJ2-7; D is ambiguous. Germline CDR1 and CDR2: ENHRY and SYGVKD. The CDR3 is 12 amino acids. Trimming shortened V by 10 bases and J by 3 bases, and 13 bases separated the two germline ends. In nucleotides, the CDR3 is TGTGCCAGTCGAAACAGTTTCTACGAGCAGTACTTC. As protein: CASRNSFYEQYF.

The CDR3 region is CASIKQGAQPQHF. DNA of the CDR3: TGTGCCAGCATCAAACAGGGGGCTCAGCCCCAGCATTTT. This chain links TRBV6-5 with TRBJ1-5, with 9 bases identical to TRBD1. This CDR3 contains 13 residues. Germline V gene data show CDR1 as MNHEY and CDR2 as SVGAGI. The V and J ends lost 7 bases and 6 bases, in that order; junction bases with no gene match: 4.

By share, this clonotype counts as medium-sized (0.01 to 0.1%). The genes are TRBV5-1 and TRBJ2-2, with D perhaps matching TRBD2 (6 bases). The CDR3 totals 12 residues. Germline CDR1 SGHRS, CDR2 YFSETQ. Trimming removed 4 bases from V and 7 bases from J, with 8 bases in between. The CDR3 DNA reads TGCGCCAGCAGCGTGGAGGGCGGGGAGCTGTTTTTT. Its translation is CASSVEGGELFF.

The chain is built from TRBV9 and TRBJ2-7; TRBD1 matches 7 bases. The J segment lost 2 bases and the V segment lost 2 bases, leaving 4 bases of the junction unmatched. The CDR3 loop spans 14 amino acids. Germline V gene sequence: CDR1 SGDLS, CDR2 YYNGEE. CDR3 sequence reads: CASSVGDRTYEQYF. CDR3 nucleotides: TGTGCCAGCAGCGTGGGGGACAGAACCTACGAGCAGTACTTC.

This chain uses TRBV29-1 with TRBJ2-1, with D uncertain. V was shortened by 6 bases and J by 7 bases, with 19 bases between the two germline ends. CDR1 is SQVTM and CDR2 is ANQGSEA in the germline V gene. The CDR3 runs to 14 residues. Here the CDR3 DNA reads TGCAGCGTCGCCCGGGCCGCCCGGGTTAATGAGCAGTTCTTC. Protein: CSVARAARVNEQFF.

This clonotype appeared once. This chain joins TRBV29-1 and TRBJ1-4; weak D call: TRBD1 (5 bases). Trimming shortened V by 4 bases and J by 1 base, and 10 bases separated the two germline ends. The CDR3 is made up of 14 amino acids. CDR1 and CDR2 from the germline V gene are SQVTM and ANQGSEA. CDR3 nucleotides: TGCAGCGTTGCATCAGGGAAAACTAATGAAAAACTGTTTTTT. Translation: CSVASGKTNEKLFF.

The rearrangement uses TRBV4-3 and TRBJ1-2, with D unclear. The length of the CDR3 is 13 residues. CDR1 LGHNA and CDR2 YSLEER come from the germline V gene. Trimming took off 1 base at V and 4 bases at J, with 7 bases between the two ends. The CDR3 spells CASSQAPRYGYTF. In DNA form, the CDR3 reads TGCGCCAGCAGCCAAGCCCCTCGCTATGGCTACACCTTC.

Concerning this clonotype itself: The conserved final phenylalanine or tryptophan is absent from the CDR3, which likely points to a read error. The DNA is omitted, as the CDR3 cannot be located on it reliably, and the CDR3 follows TCRdb's listing. The chain carries TRBV14 and TRBJ2-5; no check of the table's D call, TRBD2, against the DNA was made. The CDR3 length is 14 residues, termini included. Germline assignment: CDR1 SGHDN and CDR2 FVKESK. The CDR3 sequence: CASSLYSREETQSL.